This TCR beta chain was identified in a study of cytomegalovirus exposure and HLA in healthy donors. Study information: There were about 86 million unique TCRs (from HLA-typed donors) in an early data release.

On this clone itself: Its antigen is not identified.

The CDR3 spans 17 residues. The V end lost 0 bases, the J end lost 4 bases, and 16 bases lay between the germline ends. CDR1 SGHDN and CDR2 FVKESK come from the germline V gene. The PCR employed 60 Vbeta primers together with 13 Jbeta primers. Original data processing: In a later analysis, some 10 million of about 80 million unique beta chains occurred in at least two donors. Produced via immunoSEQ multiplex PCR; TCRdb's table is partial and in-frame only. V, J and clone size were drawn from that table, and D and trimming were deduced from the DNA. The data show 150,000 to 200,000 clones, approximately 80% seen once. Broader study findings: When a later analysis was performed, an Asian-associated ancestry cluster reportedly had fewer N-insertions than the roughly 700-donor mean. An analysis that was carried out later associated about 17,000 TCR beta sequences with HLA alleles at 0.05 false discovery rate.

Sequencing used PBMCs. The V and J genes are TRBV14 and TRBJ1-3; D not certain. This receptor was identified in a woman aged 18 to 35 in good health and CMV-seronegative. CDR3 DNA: TGTGCCAGCAGCCAAGATCTAGGCCGCCTAGCAGGAAACACCATATATTTT. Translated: CASSQDLGRLAGNTIYF.